Below are 14 T cell receptor beta chains sequenced from a single sample in a study of blood T cell repertoires in COVID-19. Repertoires were generated with immunoSEQ multiplex PCR, while TCRdb's copy carries only in-frame clones and drops some. The top ten hold about 9.6% of the sample, which has under 250,000 clones, roughly 83% seen once. The sample comprised peripheral blood. Receptor source: a man older than 75 with acute or convalescent COVID-19.

There are a few counts of this clone. The gene calls are TRBV19 and TRBJ1-2, with 9 positions matching TRBD1. Trimming took 4 bases from V and 0 from J; bases not matched to a gene: 6. The CDR3 has 16 amino acids. Germline V CDR1 and CDR2: LNHDA, SQIVND (reference sequence). The CDR3 sequence: CASSTTWTGANYGYTF. Here the CDR3 DNA reads TGTGCCAGTAGTACCACCTGGACAGGGGCTAACTATGGCTACACCTTC.

There are a few counts of this clone. Additional DNA sequences in this sample encode the identical CDR3. This chain joins TRBV19 and TRBJ1-5, with 8 bases aligning to TRBD1. Germline loops: CDR1 LNHDA, CDR2 SQIVND (reference sequence). V lost 3 bases, J lost 4 bases, and 2 bases stayed unmatched. CDR3 length: 14 amino acids. CDR3 DNA: TGTGCCAGTAGTATCAGGGGGCGGAATCAGCCCCAGCATTTT. Amino acid sequence: CASSIRGRNQPQHF.

J is TRBJ2-1 and V is TRBV10-3; TRBD1 matches 11 bases. Germline V gene lookup returns CDR1 ENHRY and CDR2 SYGVKD. The CDR3 runs to 14 residues. Trimming cost V 10 bases and J 6 bases; bases outside gene matches: 8. In DNA form, the CDR3 reads TGTGCCACCCGCGGACAGGGGGCGGGCAATGAGCAGTTCTTC. It specifies CATRGQGAGNEQFF.

This chain joins TRBV10-3 and TRBJ1-2; the match to TRBD1 covers 7 bases. This CDR3 contains 14 residues. J lost 4 bases, V lost 2 bases, and 4 bases had no gene match. From germline, CDR1 is ENHRY and CDR2 SYGVKD. The CDR3: CAISEGQDVYGYTF. CDR3 nucleotides: TGTGCCATCAGTGAGGGACAGGATGTCTATGGCTACACCTTC.

J is TRBJ2-2 and V is TRBV24-1; TRBD1 might be the D (5 bases). V dropped 1 base and J dropped 2 bases, with 10 bases sitting between them. The CDR3 contains 16 residues. Germline-derived CDR1 and CDR2 are KGHDR and SFDVKD. CDR3 protein: CATSDFGQGNTGELFF. The CDR3 DNA is TGTGCCACCAGTGATTTTGGTCAGGGAAACACCGGGGAGCTGTTTTTT.

A few counts support this clone. The CDR3 protein is CASSLRGRLTYTEAFF. The CDR3 DNA is TGTGCCAGCAGTTTACGGGGTCGGCTGACCTACACTGAAGCTTTCTTT. V is TRBV28 and J is TRBJ1-1; D gene ambiguous. Trimming pared 2 bases from V and 3 bases from J, leaving 16 bases between. Germline CDR1 and CDR2: MDHEN and SYDVKM. The CDR3 runs to 16 residues.

The gene calls are TRBV3-1 (or the pseudogene TRBV3-2) and TRBJ1-1; a possible D gene is TRBD1 (6 bases). The CDR3 is 14 residues long. V dropped 1 base and J dropped 5 bases, with 11 bases sitting between them. The germline V gene encodes CDR1 LGHDT and CDR2 YNNKEL (reference sequence). The CDR3 sequence: CASSQGQVRTEAFF. CDR3 sequence (DNA): TGTGCCAGCAGCCAAGGACAGGTAAGGACTGAAGCTTTCTTT.

CDR3 residues: CASSVGVSAGETQYF. The CDR3 DNA is TGTGCCAGCAGCGTAGGGGTGAGCGCTGGGGAGACCCAGTACTTC. This chain links TRBV9 with TRBJ2-5; D not certain. The CDR3 extends over 15 amino acids. Per the germline V gene, CDR1 is SGDLS and CDR2 is YYNGEE. Trimming cost V 0 bases and J 5 bases, with 14 bases left between them. The full variable domain, in which reference TRBV9 and TRBJ2-5 provide the parts outside the CDR3, is DSGVTQTPKHLITATGQRVTLRCSPRSGDLSVYWYQQSLDQGLQFLIQYYNGEERAKGNILERFSAQQFPDLHSELNLSSLELGDSALYFCASSVGVSAGETQYFGPGTRLLVL.

J is TRBJ1-5 and V is TRBV19; TRBD1 matches at 10 bases. Losses at the gene ends were 7 bases for V and 2 bases for J; bases not matched to a gene: 11. The CDR3 spans 17 residues. Germline-derived CDR1 and CDR2 are LNHDA and SQIVND (reference sequence). The CDR3, as DNA: TGTGCCAGTACCTCGACAGGGGGCTTAGGTGGCAATCAGCCCCAGCATTTT. Translation gives CASTSTGGLGGNQPQHF.

V gene TRBV6-2 or TRBV6-3 combines with J gene TRBJ2-3; TRBD2 matches at 12 bases. V lost 4 bases and J lost 5; bases outside the gene matches: 10. From germline, CDR1 is MNHEY and CDR2 SVGEGT. The length of the CDR3 is 17 residues. CDR3 protein: CASSSSRLAGDRDTQYF. The CDR3 DNA reads as TGTGCCAGCAGTTCCTCAAGACTAGCGGGAGATAGAGATACGCAGTATTTT.

This clone was counted a single time. The chain employs TRBV18 and TRBJ1-1; possibly TRBD1 for D (5 bases). The CDR3 consists of 13 residues. V lost 10 bases and J lost 0, with 12 bases in between. Germline V lookup: CDR1 KGHSH, CDR2 LQKENI. CDR3 DNA: TGTGCCACCCTGGGGGGGATGAACACTGAAGCTTTCTTT. Translating gives CATLGGMNTEAFF.

This sequence joins TRBV4-1 and TRBJ1-5, with 8 positions matching TRBD1. After removal of 0 bases from V and 7 bases from J, the junction contained 2 bases not matched to a gene. CDR1 MGHRA and CDR2 YSYEKL come from the germline V gene. This CDR3 spans 14 amino acids. CDR3: CASSQDTGGQPQHF. Written as DNA, the CDR3 is TGCGCCAGCAGCCAAGATACAGGGGGACAGCCCCAGCATTTT.

The chain couples TRBV5-1 to TRBJ1-2; TRBD1 aligns across 8 bases. Germline CDR1 SGHRS, CDR2 YFSETQ. The length of the CDR3 is 16 residues. Trimming took 0 bases from V and 4 from J; bases not matched to a gene: 8. The CDR3 sequence: CASSLGQGAYGYGYTF. As DNA, the CDR3 is TGCGCCAGCAGCTTGGGTCAGGGGGCATACGGCTATGGCTACACCTTC.

The chain carries TRBV24-1 and TRBJ1-5; the match to TRBD1 covers 7 bases. Germline V gene sequence: CDR1 KGHDR, CDR2 SFDVKD. The CDR3 consists of 15 residues. V shed 5 bases, J shed 4 bases, and the junction held 7 bases outside the gene matches. CDR3 region: CATSARGRGNQPQHF. For the CDR3, the DNA is TGTGCCACCAGTGCGAGGGGGCGAGGGAATCAGCCCCAGCATTTT.